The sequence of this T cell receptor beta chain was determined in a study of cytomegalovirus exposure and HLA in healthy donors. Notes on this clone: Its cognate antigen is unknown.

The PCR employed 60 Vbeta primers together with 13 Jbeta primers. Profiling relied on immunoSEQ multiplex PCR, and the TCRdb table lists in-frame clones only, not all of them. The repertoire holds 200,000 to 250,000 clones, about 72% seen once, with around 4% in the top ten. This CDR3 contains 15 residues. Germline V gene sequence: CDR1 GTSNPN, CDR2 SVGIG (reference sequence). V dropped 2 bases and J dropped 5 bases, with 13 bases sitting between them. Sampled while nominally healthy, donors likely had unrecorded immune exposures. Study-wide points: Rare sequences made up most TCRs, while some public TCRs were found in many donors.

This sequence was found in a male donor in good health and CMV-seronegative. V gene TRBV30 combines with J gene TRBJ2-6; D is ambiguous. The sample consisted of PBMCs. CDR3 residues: CAWSPTFFWANVLTF. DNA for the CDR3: TGTGCCTGGAGTCCGACTTTTTTTTGGGCCAACGTCCTGACTTTC.